A selection of T cell receptor beta chains follows, all from one sample in a study of blood T cell repertoires in COVID-19. The method was immunoSEQ multiplex PCR; TCRdb's version includes in-frame clones alone and lacks a portion of them. The data show fewer than 250,000 clones, around 86% seen once. The sequencing sample was made of PBMCs or T cells enriched from blood (not recorded which). These receptors were obtained from a woman aged 40 to 55 in a cohort exposed to, infected with or recovered from COVID-19 (not recorded which). Both conserved end residues are part of each CDR3. A D gene is named only where the DNA matches it firmly. Where a row states a size, it is once, few, many or the class of an expanded clone; other rows omit it.

clone_size j_call v_call d_call cdr3_aa cdr3_nt
. TRBJ2-3 TRBV5-8 . CASSIKRTDTQYF TGTGCCAGCAGCATCAAGCGCACAGATACGCAGTATTTT
. TRBJ1-1 TRBV27 . CASSYLSVQPTEAFF TGTGCCAGCAGTTATCTATCGGTACAGCCCACTGAAGCTTTCTTT
. TRBJ1-5 TRBV10-2 . CASSEGASNQPQHF TGCGCCAGCAGTGAGGGGGCTAGCAATCAGCCCCAGCATTTT
once TRBJ1-2 TRBV9 . CASSDSQGRNYGYTF TGTGCCAGCAGCGATTCACAGGGAAGAAACTATGGCTACACCTTC
. TRBJ1-4 TRBV6-5 . CASKSKGANEKLFF TGTGCCAGCAAAAGCAAGGGGGCTAATGAAAAACTGTTTTTT
. TRBJ2-7 TRBV5-1 TRBD2 CASSIWTSGEAEQYF TGCGCCAGCAGCATATGGACTAGCGGGGAGGCCGAGCAGTACTTC
. TRBJ1-3 TRBV10-2 TRBD1 CASGKTGGSGNTIYF TGCGCCAGCGGGAAAACAGGGGGCTCTGGAAACACCATATATTTT
once TRBJ2-3 TRBV6-5 . CASSASRPDTQYF TGTGCCAGCAGCGCATCGAGGCCAGATACGCAGTATTTT
once TRBJ1-6 TRBV3-1/TRBV3-2 . CASSQEGAGSPLHF TGTGCCAGCAGCCAAGAAGGGGCAGGATCACCCCTCCACTTT
. TRBJ2-3 TRBV9 . CASSAGDTQYF TGTGCCAGCAGCGCAGGAGATACGCAGTATTTT
. TRBJ1-3 TRBV9 . CASRKGDTIYF TGTGCCAGCAGGAAAGGAGACACCATATATTTT
few TRBJ2-2 TRBV11-2 . CASSRNTGELFF TGTGCCAGCAGCCGGAACACCGGGGAGCTGTTTTTT
. TRBJ2-2 TRBV5-1 . CASSLSGTSNTGELFF TGCGCCAGCAGCCTTTCCGGGACATCGAACACCGGGGAGCTGTTTTTT
. TRBJ1-3 TRBV29-1 . CSVEAGRTGNTIYF TGCAGCGTTGAAGCAGGGAGGACTGGAAACACCATATATTTT
. TRBJ1-1 TRBV20-1 . CSAWTETAFF TGCAGTGCTTGGACAGAAACTGCTTTCTTT
. TRBJ2-7 TRBV5-1 TRBD1 CASSSNRDRGAYEQYF TGCGCCAGCAGTTCGAACCGGGACAGGGGCGCCTACGAGCAGTACTTC
. TRBJ2-5 TRBV3-1/TRBV3-2 TRBD1 CASSPRDRGGETQYF TGTGCCAGCAGCCCCCGGGACAGGGGAGGGGAGACCCAGTACTTC
. TRBJ1-1 TRBV7-9 . CASSLELTPEAFF TGTGCCAGCAGCTTAGAGTTAACACCAGAAGCTTTCTTT
few TRBJ2-2 TRBV29-1 . CSGRGTVGGELFF TGCAGCGGACGGGGGACGGTCGGCGGGGAGCTGTTTTTT
. TRBJ1-1 TRBV21-1 . CASSKDDRKSVAFF TGTGCCAGCAGCAAAGATGACAGAAAGTCTGTAGCTTTCTTT
few TRBJ2-2 TRBV6-4 . CASSPAGEGAGELFF TGTGCCAGCAGTCCGGCGGGAGAGGGGGCCGGGGAGCTGTTTTTT
. TRBJ2-2 TRBV29-1 TRBD2 CSVVTREGPYTGELFF TGCAGCGTTGTAACTCGGGAGGGACCCTACACCGGGGAGCTGTTTTTT
. TRBJ2-1 TRBV5-1 . CASSLGDRGRLAGGYNEQFF TGCGCCAGCAGCTTGGGGGACAGGGGGCGGCTAGCGGGAGGATACAATGAGCAGTTCTTC
. TRBJ2-1 TRBV11-2 TRBD2 CASSLDRGETSGPREQFF TGTGCCAGCAGCTTAGATCGGGGAGAGACTAGCGGTCCCCGGGAGCAGTTCTTC
. TRBJ2-1 TRBV27 TRBD2 CASTLLGLAGDNEQFF TGTGCCAGCACCCTACTGGGACTAGCGGGGGACAATGAGCAGTTCTTC
. TRBJ2-7 TRBV21-1 . CASSKGQGKRSSYEQYF TGTGCCAGCAGCAAAGGACAGGGTAAGAGGAGCTCCTACGAGCAGTACTTC
few TRBJ1-2 TRBV12-3/TRBV12-4 . CASSSQNYGYTF TGTGCCAGCAGTTCTCAGAACTATGGCTACACCTTC
. TRBJ1-3 TRBV9 TRBD1 CASSAGGTASGNTIYF TGTGCCAGCAGCGCCGGCGGGACAGCCTCTGGAAACACCATATATTTT
few TRBJ1-2 TRBV24-1 . CATSDRRTANYGYTF TGTGCCACCAGTGATAGGAGGACAGCAAACTATGGCTACACCTTC
. TRBJ2-7 TRBV29-1 . CSVEGGWTDEQYF TGCAGCGTTGAGGGGGGATGGACGGACGAGCAGTACTTC
. TRBJ1-1 TRBV27 . CASSSYSGTEAFF TGTGCCAGCAGTTCCTACTCCGGGACTGAAGCTTTCTTT
. TRBJ2-7 TRBV19 TRBD1 CASSGTGGSYEQYF TGTGCCAGTAGTGGGACAGGGGGCTCCTACGAGCAGTACTTC
. TRBJ2-1 TRBV7-9 . CASSLGGASVEQFF TGTGCCAGCAGCTTAGGGGGAGCTTCGGTTGAGCAGTTCTTC
. TRBJ1-6 TRBV29-1 . CSTCCPGHF TGCAGCACCTGTTGCCCAGGCCACTTT
. TRBJ2-1 TRBV27 TRBD2 CASSFTVASGLGNEQFF TGTGCCAGCAGTTTCACCGTGGCTAGCGGGTTGGGCAATGAGCAGTTCTTC
. TRBJ1-5 TRBV6-2/TRBV6-3 TRBD1 CASSLTGGHQPQHF TGTGCCAGCAGCCTTACAGGGGGGCACCAGCCCCAGCATTTT
. TRBJ1-1 TRBV7-4 . CASSPPGTLNTEAFF TGTGCCAGCAGCCCACCCGGGACACTGAACACTGAAGCTTTCTTT
few TRBJ1-2 TRBV24-1 . CAAGGSHYGYTF TGTGCGGCGGGGGGCTCCCACTATGGCTACACCTTC
. TRBJ2-1 TRBV5-1 TRBD2 CASSLVRISGTSYNEQFF TGCGCCAGCAGCCTGGTACGGATTAGCGGGACTTCCTACAATGAGCAGTTCTTC
. TRBJ2-2 TRBV5-1 TRBD2 CASSPGRGEYTGELFF TGCGCCAGCAGCCCTGGCCGGGGGGAGTACACCGGGGAGCTGTTTTTT
. TRBJ2-5 TRBV28 TRBD2 CASSSSSSGKETQYF TGTGCCAGCAGTTCCTCTTCTAGCGGCAAAGAGACCCAGTACTTC
. TRBJ1-5 TRBV19 . CASCRKINQPQHF TGTGCCAGCTGCAGGAAAATCAATCAGCCCCAGCATTTT
. TRBJ2-2 TRBV11-2 . CASSPISVVGELFF TGTGCCAGCAGCCCCATTAGCGTCGTCGGGGAGCTGTTTTTT
. TRBJ1-2 TRBV25-1 . CASSEYGRGYTF TGTGCCAGCAGTGAATACGGCAGGGGCTACACCTTC
. TRBJ2-7 TRBV18 . CASSSFMQGSYEQYF TGTGCCAGCTCATCCTTCATGCAGGGCTCCTACGAGCAGTACTTC
. TRBJ1-2 TRBV5-1 TRBD1 CASSLGDRGVNYGYTF TGCGCCAGCAGCTTGGGGGACAGGGGAGTTAACTATGGCTACACCTTC
. TRBJ2-5 TRBV7-9 TRBD2 CASSPLAGEETQYF TGTGCCAGCAGCCCACTAGCGGGAGAAGAGACCCAGTACTTC
. TRBJ2-7 TRBV19 . CASSKMHEYRDYEQYF TGTGCCAGTAGCAAAATGCACGAATACAGGGACTACGAGCAGTACTTC
. TRBJ1-5 TRBV5-6 . CASSLAHTTTGDQPQHF TGTGCCAGCAGCTTGGCCCACACGACAACCGGGGATCAGCCCCAGCATTTT
once TRBJ2-1 TRBV10-3 . CAISEFSGGEFF TGTGCCATCAGTGAGTTTAGCGGCGGGGAGTTCTTC
. TRBJ2-3 TRBV11-2 . CASSFSGFPTDTQYF TGTGCCAGCAGCTTCTCAGGGTTTCCCACAGATACGCAGTATTTT
few TRBJ1-4 TRBV6-5 TRBD1 CASRMGTENEKLFF TGTGCCAGCAGGATGGGGACAGAAAATGAAAAACTGTTTTTT
. TRBJ2-7 TRBV7-9 TRBD1 CAVTRGQYEQYF TGCGCAGTAACCAGGGGGCAGTACGAGCAGTACTTC
. TRBJ1-2 TRBV27 TRBD1 CASSLSFYEDRPLYGYTF TGTGCCAGCAGTTTATCCTTTTACGAGGACAGGCCCCTCTATGGCTACACCTTC
. TRBJ1-4 TRBV7-6 . CASSIRSLGGEKLFF TGTGCCAGCAGCATCCGCTCCCTCGGGGGGGAAAAACTGTTTTTT